The clone carrying this T cell receptor beta chain has only a few counts. These data originate in a study of T-cell memory formation after mild COVID-19. Trimming took off 6 bases at V and 7 bases at J, with 12 bases between the two ends. The CDR3 is 12 residues long. Germline-derived CDR1 and CDR2 are SGHTA and FQGNSA. TCRdb re-analysed the 5' RACE reads in MiXCR, keeping a single row per CDR3 protein. Altogether roughly 580,000 distinct CDR3 sequences are present, roughly 18% being singletons, with the ten largest covering approximately 12%. What was sequenced was PBMCs or a T cell subset sorted from them (not recorded which). The origin of this receptor is an adult woman who had mild COVID-19 (a few samples of this study predate the infection). Cell type and time point are not known. The chain has TRBV7-2 and TRBJ1-1, with D possibly matching TRBD1 (6 bases). The CDR3 loop reads CASSSTGIEAFF. The CDR3 bases are TGTGCCAGCAGTTCTACAGGGATTGAAGCTTTCTTT.